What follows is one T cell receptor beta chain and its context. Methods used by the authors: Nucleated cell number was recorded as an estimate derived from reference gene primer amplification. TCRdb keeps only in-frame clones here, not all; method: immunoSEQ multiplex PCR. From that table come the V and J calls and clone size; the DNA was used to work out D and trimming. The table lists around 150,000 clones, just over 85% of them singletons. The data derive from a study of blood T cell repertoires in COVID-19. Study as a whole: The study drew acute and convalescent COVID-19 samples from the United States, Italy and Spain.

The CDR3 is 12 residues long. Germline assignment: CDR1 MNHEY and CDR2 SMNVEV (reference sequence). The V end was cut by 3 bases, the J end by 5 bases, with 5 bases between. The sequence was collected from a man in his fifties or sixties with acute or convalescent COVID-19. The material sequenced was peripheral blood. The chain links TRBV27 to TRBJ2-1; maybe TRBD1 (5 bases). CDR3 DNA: TGTGCCAGCAGTTTCAGGGACAATGAGCAGTTCTTC. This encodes CASSFRDNEQFF.